The present T cell receptor (beta chain) was sequenced within a study of blood T cell repertoires in COVID-19. Across the whole study: Sites across the United States, Italy and Spain contributed samples from acute and convalescent COVID-19. PBMCs, B-cell-depleted T cells, or T cells were the source of the cDNA or gDNA that made up the material.

CDR3 length: 13 residues. V shed 0 bases and J shed 7 bases, with 9 bases lying between them. This clone has more than one count but fewer than ten. Authors' data handling: Counts of nucleated cells, estimated from reference gene primer amplification, were obtained. Sequencing used immunoSEQ multiplex PCR; TCRdb keeps in-frame clones, though not all of them. The V and J calls and clone size come from that table; D and trimming were worked out from the DNA. Counted here are some 200,000 clones, around 84% occurring once; the ten biggest clones make up more than 9%. While infection was still active, Seattle patients were enrolled and then followed longitudinally.

This clonotype was obtained from a woman of 80 years or more with COVID-19, enrolled during active disease. V gene TRBV12-3 or TRBV12-4 combines with J gene TRBJ1-1; D gene uncertain. The sample consisted of peripheral blood. The CDR3 reads CASSLATTSEAFF. In nucleotides, the CDR3 is TGTGCCAGCAGTTTAGCGACTACCAGTGAAGCTTTCTTT.